This TCR beta chain was observed in a study of coeliac disease. Study-level background: Without high-resolution HLA typing, biased TRBV7-2 usage was queried.

Here immunoSEQ multiplex PCR was the method, and the copy in TCRdb shows in-frame clones only, minus some. The sample has roughly 4,100 clones; roughly 60% are singletons. CDR1 and CDR2 (germline): SNHLY, FYNNEI. V lost 10 bases and J lost 0; bases outside the gene matches: 11. This CDR3 is built from 16 residues. The study's findings and limits: Known gliadin-specific TRB sequences: 9 of 18 coeliac samples, only 1 of 6 controls. Cross-contamination between intraepithelial and lamina propria cells was possible. Largely private TRB repertoires meant most sequences were sample-unique.

Comment on this clone: Its target is not known.

The chain recombines TRBV2 with TRBJ1-2, with 10 bases lining up with TRBD1. The clonotype originates from a woman aged 25 to 45 without celiac disease. Sequencing input: lymphocytes from the gut lamina propria. The CDR3 nucleotides read TGTGCCACATGGGAACGGGACAGGGGAACTAACTATGGCTACACCTTC. Its translation: CATWERDRGTNYGYTF.